Listed here are 6 T cell receptor beta chains from one sample, sequenced in a study of T cell repertoires in cytomegalovirus infection (dated by TCRdb to the late 2010s). What the treatment or condition label conveys for this sample: in vitro stimulation with specific CMV peptide epitopes to enrich CMV-specific T cells. The reads were generated on an Illumina HiSeq 1500. In TCRdb, the public reads were trimmed at Q25 with fastp and aligned with MiXCR, with productive beta chains retained. For every CDR3 protein sequence, its rows merge into one entry that carries the most common genes and DNA. In all, the sample holds 600,000 to 700,000 distinct CDR3 sequences, and around 35% of those were seen once. The ten largest clones represent 18% of the sample. Antigens for these TCRs are unknown. This material consisted of cultured PBMCs, taken from culture after CMV antigen stimulation. These receptors were taken from a human donor in good health (CMV status not recorded). Some clones in this sample may be carry-over from other donors' samples.

This clonotype was observed at least ten times. This chain uses TRBV7-2 with TRBJ2-7, with 8 bases matching TRBD1. Germline V gene sequence: CDR1 SGHTA, CDR2 FQGNSA. Germline trimming cut 5 bases from V and 4 bases from J; bases unmatched to any gene: 4. This CDR3 comprises 13 residues. The CDR3 bases are TGTGCCAGCAGCCGGACAGGGTCGTACGAGCAGTACTTC. Translated, it gives CASSRTGSYEQYF.

This clonotype was recorded many times. Written as DNA, the CDR3 is TGTGCCAGCAGCTTACAGGGGATCGACACTGAAGCTTTCTTT. Translated, it gives CASSLQGIDTEAFF. V is TRBV7-2 and J is TRBJ1-1; tentative D call: TRBD1 (6 bases). CDR1 SGHTA and CDR2 FQGNSA come from the germline V gene. This CDR3 comprises 14 residues. With 2 bases removed from V and 3 bases from J, the gap between germline ends came to 10 bases. The variable domain in full, completed from reference TRBV7-2 and TRBJ1-1, reads GAGVSQSPSNKVTEKGKDVELRCDPISGHTALYWYRQSLGQGLEFLIYFQGNSAPDKSGLPSDRFSAERTGGSVSTLTIQRTQQEDSAVYLCASSLQGIDTEAFFGQGTRLTVV.

This chain joins TRBV28 and TRBJ1-6, with 7 bases matching TRBD1. Trimming cost V 8 bases and J 7 bases; bases outside gene matches: 8. This CDR3 region has 14 residues. CDR1 and CDR2 from the germline V gene are MDHEN and SYDVKM. The CDR3 DNA reads as TGTGCCAGCCGTACGGACAGGCTGAATTCACCCCTCCACTTT. Translating it yields CASRTDRLNSPLHF.

This chain links TRBV2 with TRBJ1-2, with D tentatively TRBD1 (5 bases). The CDR3 runs 14 residues. Germline V gene lookup returns CDR1 SNHLY and CDR2 FYNNEI. The V end was cut by 8 bases, the J end by 2 bases, with 15 bases between. In DNA, the CDR3 is TGTGCCAGCTGGGCTACGGGGACGAACTATGGCTACACCTTC. Translation: CASWATGTNYGYTF.

This clonotype has ten or more counts. The chain employs TRBV7-2 and TRBJ2-1; 13 bases are shared with TRBD2. V lost 5 bases, J lost 7 bases, and 8 bases stayed unmatched. Germline V gene lookup returns CDR1 SGHTA and CDR2 FQGNSA. This CDR3 comprises 16 residues. CDR3 sequence reads: CASSLRLAGGRNEQFF. CDR3 coding DNA: TGTGCCAGCAGCCTAAGACTAGCGGGGGGCAGGAATGAGCAGTTCTTC.

This clonotype was observed a handful of times. The chain links TRBV7-9 to TRBJ2-3; D is uncertain. The V gene's germline CDR1 is SEHNR and CDR2 FQNEAQ (reference sequence). There are 13 residues in the CDR3. The germline V and J ends were trimmed by 5 bases and 3 bases, with 9 bases remaining between them. Written as DNA, the CDR3 is TGTGCCAGCAGCCCCCGGAAGACAGATACGCAGTATTTT. Translation gives CASSPRKTDTQYF.